These T cell receptor beta chains were read from a single sample in a study of Tregs in tolerant kidney transplant recipients. Generated by immunoSEQ multiplex PCR, the TCRdb table keeps only in-frame clones and is missing some. The sample has tens of thousands of clones, over 85% seen once. The sample in question was CD4+ T cells from blood, obtained before the transplant. These TCRs come from a human donor who received a combined kidney and bone marrow transplant. The CDR3 runs from the conserved cysteine through the conserved F or W. The order of the fields is J gene, V gene, clone size, D gene, CDR3 DNA, CDR3 protein. D genes are given only for firm matches. Clone sizes are given selectively: once, few, many, or a class where the clone is expanded.

J: TRBJ1-4; V: TRBV5-4; size: NA; D: TRBD1; DNA: TGTGCCAGCAGCGTCAAACAGGGGGGAAATGAAAAACTGTTTTTT; CDR3: CASSVKQGGNEKLFF
J: TRBJ2-1; V: TRBV7-8; size: NA; D: TRBD2; DNA: TGTGCCAGCAGGGGACTAGTTGCGCGCGATGAGCAGTTCTTC; CDR3: CASRGLVARDEQFF
J: TRBJ2-3; V: TRBV7-2; size: NA; D: NA; DNA: TGTGCCAGCAGCTCGGGAGCTAGATGGGATAGTGATACGCAGTATTTT; CDR3: CASSSGARWDSDTQYF
J: TRBJ2-7; V: TRBV10-1; size: NA; D: TRBD2; DNA: TGCGCCAGCACGACTAGCGGGGACACCCCCTACGAGCAGTACTTC; CDR3: CASTTSGDTPYEQYF
J: TRBJ1-1; V: TRBV27; size: NA; D: NA; DNA: TGTGCCAGCAGTTTACCAAGCGGGACTGAAGCTTTCTTT; CDR3: CASSLPSGTEAFF
J: TRBJ2-7; V: TRBV14; size: NA; D: TRBD1; DNA: TGTGCCAGCAGCCATCACCAGCCGGGACAGGGCTACGAGCAGTACTTC; CDR3: CASSHHQPGQGYEQYF
J: TRBJ1-2; V: TRBV12-5; size: NA; D: NA; DNA: TGTGCTAGTGGTTTGGTACTTGACTATGGCTACACCTTC; CDR3: CASGLVLDYGYTF
J: TRBJ1-6; V: TRBV4-1; size: NA; D: NA; DNA: TGCGCCAGCAGCCAAGAGGGCCACAGGGCTTCCGCAGATAATTCCCCCCTCCACTTT; CDR3: CASSQEGHRASADNSPLHF
J: TRBJ2-7; V: TRBV18; size: NA; D: NA; DNA: TGTGCCAGCTCACCACGGGAGGGGGTAGGAGAATACTACGAGCAGTACTTC; CDR3: CASSPREGVGEYYEQYF
J: TRBJ1-2; V: TRBV19; size: once; D: TRBD1; DNA: TGTGCCAGTACCCCCAGGGGGGACAGGGGGCACGGCTATGGCTACACCTTC; CDR3: CASTPRGDRGHGYGYTF
J: TRBJ1-3; V: TRBV7-2; size: NA; D: NA; DNA: TGTGCCAGCAGCCCCTTCTTTGCGGGGGCAAAATCCGGAAACACCATATATTTT; CDR3: CASSPFFAGAKSGNTIYF
J: TRBJ2-1; V: TRBV11-1; size: few; D: NA; DNA: TGTGCCAGCAGCCCACCTGACAGGATGAGGAATGAGCAGTTCTTC; CDR3: CASSPPDRMRNEQFF
J: TRBJ2-7; V: TRBV11-2; size: NA; D: NA; DNA: TGTGCCAGCAGCCTAGGGGGAGGGCAGTACTTC; CDR3: CASSLGGGQYF
J: TRBJ1-5; V: TRBV7-3; size: NA; D: TRBD1; DNA: TGTGCCAGCAGCTTAATACCGGACAGGGGAGGGCAGCCCCAGCATTTT; CDR3: CASSLIPDRGGQPQHF
J: TRBJ2-1; V: TRBV5-1; size: NA; D: TRBD2; DNA: TGCGCCAGCAGCCGGGGACTAGCGAGTTACAATGAGCAGTTCTTC; CDR3: CASSRGLASYNEQFF
J: TRBJ2-1; V: TRBV11-1; size: NA; D: TRBD2; DNA: TGTGCCAGCAGCTCCCGGTCAGCGGGAGACTACAATGAGCAGTTCTTC; CDR3: CASSSRSAGDYNEQFF
J: TRBJ1-2; V: TRBV30; size: NA; D: NA; DNA: TGTGCCTGGCAGAGTGTGTTGAGTCGGTCAGGGCGCAAGGGCTACACCTTC; CDR3: CAWQSVLSRSGRKGYTF
J: TRBJ1-5; V: TRBV21-1; size: NA; D: NA; DNA: TGTGCCAGCAGCACCAGGCCCAATCAGCCCCAGCATTTT; CDR3: CASSTRPNQPQHF
J: TRBJ1-2; V: TRBV25-1; size: NA; D: NA; DNA: TGTGCCAGCAGTACGGGACAAGGTGGCTACACCTTC; CDR3: CASSTGQGGYTF
J: TRBJ2-3; V: TRBV5-1; size: NA; D: NA; DNA: TGCGCCAGCAGCCCCCGGTATAGCGGATTCACAGATACGCAGTATTTT; CDR3: CASSPRYSGFTDTQYF
J: TRBJ2-1; V: TRBV7-9; size: NA; D: TRBD2; DNA: TGTGCCAGCAGCTCCACCCGGACTAGCGGGGGTTTGTATGAGCAGTTCTTC; CDR3: CASSSTRTSGGLYEQFF
J: TRBJ1-5; V: TRBV28; size: once; D: NA; DNA: TGTGCCAGTCAAGGGAGGCCCCAAGGTCAGCCCCAGCATTTT; CDR3: CASQGRPQGQPQHF
J: TRBJ1-6; V: TRBV5-1; size: NA; D: NA; DNA: TGCGCCAGCAGCTCCCAGGACAGAAGTAATTCACCCCTCCACTTT; CDR3: CASSSQDRSNSPLHF
J: TRBJ2-7; V: TRBV5-1; size: NA; D: NA; DNA: TGCGCCAGCAGCTTAGGAGAGGCCCTCTACGAGCAGTACTTC; CDR3: CASSLGEALYEQYF
J: TRBJ2-5; V: TRBV5-1; size: NA; D: TRBD2; DNA: TGCGCCAGCAGCTTGGGACTAGCGGGAGGGCCAGAGACCCAGTACTTC; CDR3: CASSLGLAGGPETQYF
J: TRBJ2-7; V: TRBV29-1; size: NA; D: TRBD1; DNA: TGCAGCGTGGGACAGGACTACGTTTCGGAGCAGTACTTC; CDR3: CSVGQDYVSEQYF
J: TRBJ1-2; V: TRBV5-6; size: NA; D: TRBD1; DNA: TGTGCCAGCAGCTGGGACAGGGGGGGAGGCTACACCTTC; CDR3: CASSWDRGGGYTF
J: TRBJ2-3; V: TRBV2; size: NA; D: NA; DNA: TGTGCCAGAGGGGGAGGGGGGCCACACACAGATACGCAGTATTTT; CDR3: CARGGGGPHTDTQYF
J: TRBJ1-1; V: TRBV7-9; size: NA; D: NA; DNA: TGTGCCAGCAGCCCCCGCCAGGCTTACACTGAAGCTTTCTTT; CDR3: CASSPRQAYTEAFF
J: TRBJ2-5; V: TRBV29-1; size: NA; D: NA; DNA: TGCAGCGTTGGCAGGGCCCAAGAGACCCAGTACTTC; CDR3: CSVGRAQETQYF
J: TRBJ1-2; V: TRBV6-1; size: NA; D: NA; DNA: TGTGCCAGCAGTGTTGCGGTCGCCGGGAGTCTTGGCTACACCTTC; CDR3: CASSVAVAGSLGYTF
J: TRBJ2-7; V: TRBV7-2; size: NA; D: NA; DNA: TGTGCCAGCAGCTTAGCGGAGGCCGCCGACTACGAGCAGTACTTT; CDR3: CASSLAEAADYEQYF
J: TRBJ2-2; V: TRBV9; size: once; D: NA; DNA: TGTGCCAGCAGCCAGGGTGGGGACACCGGGGAGCTGTTTTTT; CDR3: CASSQGGDTGELFF
J: TRBJ1-1; V: TRBV5-1; size: NA; D: NA; DNA: TGCGCCAGCAGCTTGGGACAAGGGAGTATGAACACTGAAGCTTTCTTT; CDR3: CASSLGQGSMNTEAFF
J: TRBJ2-5; V: TRBV2; size: NA; D: TRBD2; DNA: TGTGCCAGCAGTTACGTAGCGGGGGGGCAAGAGACCCAGTACTTC; CDR3: CASSYVAGGQETQYF
J: TRBJ1-3; V: TRBV7-2; size: NA; D: TRBD1; DNA: TGTGCCAGCAGCCCCGGGACAGTCGTTCCTAGAAACACCATATATTTT; CDR3: CASSPGTVVPRNTIYF
J: TRBJ1-5; V: TRBV5-6; size: NA; D: NA; DNA: TGTGCCAGCAGCTTGTCTCGGGGGTATCAGCCCCAGCATTTT; CDR3: CASSLSRGYQPQHF
J: TRBJ2-5; V: TRBV18; size: NA; D: TRBD1; DNA: TGTGCCAGCTCACCGGCCCCTGGGACAGGTCAAGAGACCCAGTACTTC; CDR3: CASSPAPGTGQETQYF
J: TRBJ1-6; V: TRBV19; size: NA; D: TRBD1; DNA: TGTGCCAGTAGTACCGCGGGACAGTCGAGCTCCTATAATTCCCCCCTCCACTTT; CDR3: CASSTAGQSSSYNSPLHF
J: TRBJ2-5; V: TRBV30; size: NA; D: TRBD2; DNA: TGTGCCTGGAGTGAAGTAGCGGGGGCCCAAGAGACCCAGTACTTC; CDR3: CAWSEVAGAQETQYF
J: TRBJ2-1; V: TRBV5-1; size: NA; D: NA; DNA: TGCGCCAGCCCCCTGTGGGGGGGCGAAACCGAATCCTACAATGAGCAGTTCTTC; CDR3: CASPLWGGETESYNEQFF
J: TRBJ2-3; V: TRBV6-1; size: NA; D: NA; DNA: TGTGCCAGCAGTGAAGCGCGGTCCACAGATACGCAGTATTTT; CDR3: CASSEARSTDTQYF
J: TRBJ2-2; V: TRBV7-8; size: NA; D: TRBD1; DNA: TGTGCCAGCAGACGACAGGGGGCGAACACCGGGGAGCTGTTTTTT; CDR3: CASRRQGANTGELFF
J: TRBJ1-5; V: TRBV30; size: NA; D: NA; DNA: TGTGCCTGGAGCGAGGGGGGGGACGATCAGCCCCAGCATTTT; CDR3: CAWSEGGDDQPQHF
J: TRBJ2-7; V: TRBV19; size: NA; D: NA; DNA: TGTGCCAGTAGTATTAGACATGACTACGAGCAGTACTTC; CDR3: CASSIRHDYEQYF
J: TRBJ2-2; V: TRBV30; size: NA; D: NA; DNA: TGTGCCTGGAGACAGATTGACACTTACACCGGGGAGCTGTTTTTT; CDR3: CAWRQIDTYTGELFF
J: TRBJ2-1; V: TRBV19; size: NA; D: TRBD1; DNA: TGTGCCAGTAGGGGTGACAGGGGAGAGGCCTTTGGTGAGCAGTTCTTC; CDR3: CASRGDRGEAFGEQFF
J: TRBJ2-3; V: TRBV7-3; size: NA; D: TRBD1; DNA: TGTGCCAGCAGCTTAAGCGGGACAGGGGATTTAGATACGCAGTATTTT; CDR3: CASSLSGTGDLDTQYF
J: TRBJ2-5; V: TRBV7-3; size: NA; D: NA; DNA: TGTGCCAGCAGCTTAACTGGGGGCGGCAGGGGAAACCAAGAGACCCAGTACTTC; CDR3: CASSLTGGGRGNQETQYF
J: TRBJ1-2; V: TRBV4-1; size: NA; D: NA; DNA: TGCGCCAGCAGCCCTTTGGCCAGGGCCCACTATGGCTACACCTTC; CDR3: CASSPLARAHYGYTF
J: TRBJ2-5; V: TRBV18; size: NA; D: TRBD2; DNA: TGTGCCAGCTCACCACCTCCCGGGAGGGCCGGGAAGATGGAGACCCAGTACTTC; CDR3: CASSPPPGRAGKMETQYF
J: TRBJ1-2; V: TRBV28; size: NA; D: TRBD1; DNA: TGTGCCAGCAGGCGACAGGGGAATAACAGGGGCTACACCTTC; CDR3: CASRRQGNNRGYTF
J: TRBJ2-5; V: TRBV30; size: NA; D: NA; DNA: TGTGCCTGGAGTTACGCAGGGGCTACCCAGTACTTC; CDR3: CAWSYAGATQYF
J: TRBJ2-1; V: TRBV19; size: NA; D: TRBD1; DNA: TGTGCCAGTAGTTCGGGACAGCACAATGAGCAGTTCTTC; CDR3: CASSSGQHNEQFF
J: TRBJ2-3; V: TRBV5-1; size: NA; D: NA; DNA: TGCGCCAGCAGCGCGAGCACAGATACGCAGTATTTT; CDR3: CASSASTDTQYF
J: TRBJ1-2; V: TRBV30; size: NA; D: TRBD1; DNA: TGTGCCTGGACTGCGACAGGGACCGGCTACACCTTC; CDR3: CAWTATGTGYTF
J: TRBJ1-5; V: TRBV6-5; size: NA; D: TRBD1; DNA: TGTGCCAGCAGTAGACAGGGTCTACAGCCCCAGCATTTT; CDR3: CASSRQGLQPQHF
J: TRBJ2-7; V: TRBV19; size: NA; D: NA; DNA: TGTGCCAGTAGTGGGGACATATTCTACGAGCAGTACTTC; CDR3: CASSGDIFYEQYF
J: TRBJ1-3; V: TRBV6-1; size: NA; D: TRBD1; DNA: TGTGCCAGTGGCGGACAGGGGCTCTCTGGAAACACCATATATTTT; CDR3: CASGGQGLSGNTIYF